These 30 T cell receptor beta chains share one sample of origin, sequenced in a study of T cell responses to AZD1222 COVID-19 vaccine (dated by TCRdb to the early 2020s). The library was built by means of the immunoSEQ multiplex PCR assay. Imported from immuneACCESS, the table was reduced by TCRdb to in-frame sequences with V and J called. These copies leave out some clones; in studies compared against another copy, an unresolved V gene accounts for under half, and the cause of the remainder is not known. This sample has approximately 70,000 clones in its table, and 80% of those were observed once. The ten biggest clones cover roughly an eighth of the sample. The time point label on this specimen signifies: about 28 days (+/-7) after the second vaccine dose. The sequences come from peripheral blood, collected 28 days after the second AZD1222 dose. The receptors derive from an adult who received the AZD1222 COVID-19 vaccine.

The J gene is TRBJ1-2, the V gene TRBV5-1, with 8 bases lining up with TRBD1. CDR1 and CDR2 from the germline V gene are SGHRS and YFSETQ. Trimming at V came to 4 bases and at J to 5 bases, leaving 7 bases not matched to a gene. This CDR3 contains 14 residues. The CDR3 is CASSVNGQGYGYTF. The CDR3, as DNA: TGCGCCAGCAGCGTAAACGGACAGGGATATGGCTACACCTTC.

The V call is TRBV10-3, the J call TRBJ2-2; the match to TRBD1 covers 9 bases. The ends lost 5 bases at V and 6 bases at J; junction bases unmatched: 10. This CDR3 spans 16 amino acids. Germline loops: CDR1 ENHRY, CDR2 SYGVKD. The CDR3 nucleotides are TGTGCCATCAGTAGGACAGGGGCCGAAGGAGCCGGGGAGCTGTTTTTT. It is translated as CAISRTGAEGAGELFF.

This clone has ten or more counts. The J gene is TRBJ2-7, the V gene TRBV10-1; unclear D gene. V lost 1 base and J lost 6, with 10 bases in between. This CDR3 is 13 amino acids long. Germline V gene lookup returns CDR1 WNHNN and CDR2 SYGVQD (reference sequence). CDR3 coding DNA: TGCGCCAGCAGTGAGTTCTTAGGGCGCGAGCAGTACTTC. It encodes CASSEFLGREQYF.

The J gene is TRBJ2-3, the V gene TRBV3-1 (or the pseudogene TRBV3-2); D may correspond to TRBD1 or TRBD2 (5 bases each). Trimming removed 1 base from V and 1 base from J, with 9 bases in between. This CDR3 is 15 amino acids long. Looked up from germline, CDR1 is LGHDT and CDR2 is YNNKEL (reference sequence). CDR3 sequence: CASSQGGSGTDTQYF. CDR3 DNA sequence: TGTGCCAGCAGCCAAGGGGGGTCCGGCACAGATACGCAGTATTTT.

This chain connects TRBV7-2 to TRBJ1-6; tentatively, D is TRBD1 (5 bases). Trimming took 0 bases from V and 17 from J, leaving 17 bases between them. This CDR3 has 14 amino acids. The germline gives CDR1 SGHTA, CDR2 FQGNSA. The CDR3 region is CASSLASSSRVIHF. CDR3 sequence (DNA): TGTGCCAGCAGCTTAGCGAGTTCTTCCAGGGTAATCCACTTT.

The chain joins TRBV5-1 to TRBJ2-7; D call uncertain. Between the trimmed V and J ends, which lost 0 bases and 6 bases, there was a span of 7 bases. The CDR3 totals 12 residues. Germline CDR1 is SGHRS and CDR2 is YFSETQ. CDR3 sequence reads: CASSLGSVEQYF. In DNA, the CDR3 is TGCGCCAGCAGCTTGGGTTCCGTCGAGCAGTACTTC. Looking up the rest from reference TRBV5-1 and TRBJ2-7 gives the full variable domain: KAGVTQTPRYLIKTRGQQVTLSCSPISGHRSVSWYQQTPGQGLQFLFEYFSETQRNKGNFPGRFSGRQFSNSRSEMNVSTLELGDSALYLCASSLGSVEQYFGPGTRLTVT.

The rearrangement links TRBV28 to TRBJ1-5, with a tentative D call TRBD1 (6 bases). V shed 7 bases and J shed 2 bases, with 15 bases lying between them. Germline CDR1 and CDR2: MDHEN and SYDVKM. This CDR3 comprises 15 residues. This CDR3 is CASTLQGVRNQPQHF. The CDR3 DNA reads TGTGCCAGCACGTTACAGGGCGTACGCAATCAGCCCCAGCATTTT.

V and J are TRBV3-1 (or the pseudogene TRBV3-2) and TRBJ2-3; 7 nucleotides match TRBD2. This CDR3 has 14 residues. Germline lookup yields CDR1 LGHDT and CDR2 YNNKEL (reference sequence). V gave up 5 bases and J gave up 2 bases; unmatched junction bases: 4. CDR3 nucleotides: TGTGCCAGCAGCTCGCGGGGGATCACAGATACGCAGTATTTT. Its protein is CASSSRGITDTQYF.

The V and J genes are TRBV6-5 and TRBJ2-7; possibly TRBD1 for D (6 bases). Trimming left V 6 bases short and J 7 bases short, with 19 bases between. The CDR3 runs to 14 residues. CDR1 is MNHEY and CDR2 is SVGAGI in the germline V gene. The CDR3 protein is CASSMGAALREQYF. The CDR3, as DNA: TGTGCCAGCAGCATGGGGGCGGCCCTGAGAGAGCAGTACTTC.

CDR3 DNA: TGTGCCATCAGTGAGTCGGGGGGACGCGGAGGGGAGCAGTACTTC. Translation: CAISESGGRGGEQYF. The genes are TRBV10-3 and TRBJ2-7, with TRBD2 as a possible D gene (6 bases). From germline, CDR1 is ENHRY and CDR2 SYGVKD. V was cut by 0 bases and J by 7 bases, with 16 bases left in between. The CDR3 runs to 15 residues.

The rearrangement links TRBV5-4 to TRBJ2-7, with D perhaps matching TRBD1 (6 bases). This CDR3 is built from 14 residues. CDR1 is SGHNT, CDR2 YYREEE, per germline (reference sequence). Trimming removed 4 bases at V and 1 base at J, with 12 bases between. CDR3 protein: CASSAQGGSYEQYF. The CDR3 region has the DNA TGTGCCAGCAGCGCACAGGGTGGGTCCTACGAGCAGTACTTC.

The chain couples TRBV7-9 to TRBJ1-5; 8 positions match TRBD1. The junction had 9 bases not matched to a gene; V was cut back by 4 bases and J by 7 bases. This CDR3 contains 15 residues. Per germline, CDR1 SEHNR and CDR2 FQNEAQ (reference sequence). CDR3 DNA sequence: TGTGCCAGCAGCTCCGGACAGGGTTGGGGGCAGCCCCAGCATTTT. This sequence encodes CASSSGQGWGQPQHF.

The CDR3 is CASSSAPNQPQHF. DNA of the CDR3: TGTGCCAGCAGTTCGGCACCCAATCAGCCCCAGCATTTT. The V gene is TRBV6-5, the J gene TRBJ1-5, with D uncertain. The CDR3 is 13 amino acids. Germline CDR1 MNHEY, CDR2 SVGAGI. The V end lost 4 bases, the J end lost 3 bases, and 7 bases lay between the germline ends.

This clone has just one count. The chain is built from TRBV6-5 and TRBJ1-2; 9 nucleotides line up with TRBD1. Germline CDR1 reads MNHEY; CDR2 reads SVGAGI. V shed 0 bases, J shed 5 bases, and the junction held 7 bases outside the gene matches. The CDR3 totals 16 residues. The CDR3 DNA follows: TGTGCCAGCAGTTACTCATCACAGGGGGCGCGGTATGGCTACACCTTC. Amino acids: CASSYSSQGARYGYTF.

The chain recombines TRBV5-1 with TRBJ2-5, with D possibly TRBD2 on 5 matching bases. The germline V gene encodes CDR1 SGHRS and CDR2 YFSETQ. V was trimmed by 5 bases and J by 2 bases, leaving 7 bases between them. The CDR3 length is 12 residues. The CDR3 reads CASSAGQETQYF. In DNA form, the CDR3 reads TGCGCCAGCAGTGCGGGTCAAGAGACCCAGTACTTC.

DNA of the CDR3: TGTGCCAGCAGCGTCGCCATGGGGACTAGCGGTTACGAGCAGTACTTC. This sequence encodes CASSVAMGTSGYEQYF. V is TRBV9 and J is TRBJ2-7; 11 bases map to TRBD2. J gave up 4 bases and V 2 bases, and 8 bases lay outside the gene matches. This CDR3 contains 16 residues. The V gene's germline CDR1 is SGDLS and CDR2 YYNGEE.

This chain links TRBV11-3 with TRBJ2-2, with unresolved D. From germline, CDR1 is SGHNT and CDR2 YENEEA. The CDR3 loop spans 13 amino acids. Trimming took 2 bases from V and 1 from J, leaving 2 bases between them. Here the CDR3 reads CASSLMNTGELFF. DNA for the CDR3: TGTGCCAGCAGCTTAATGAACACCGGGGAGCTGTTTTTT.

The CDR3 nucleotides read TGTGCCAGCAGCTCCTTAACAGGGAAACCACAGAACACCGGGGAGCTGTTTTTT. Translating gives CASSSLTGKPQNTGELFF. The J gene is TRBJ2-2, the V gene TRBV11-2, with D perhaps TRBD1 (6 bases). Germline V gene lookup returns CDR1 SGHAT and CDR2 FQNNGV. V shed 4 bases and J shed 1 base, with 19 bases lying between them. This CDR3 is 18 amino acids long.

The genes are TRBV25-1 and TRBJ2-5, with 7 bases aligning to TRBD1. The CDR3 is made up of 14 amino acids. Trimming cost V 5 bases and J 6 bases; bases outside gene matches: 9. Germline lookup yields CDR1 MGHDK and CDR2 SYGVNS. CDR3 in amino acids: CASSNTGTDKTQYF. The DNA of the CDR3 is TGTGCCAGCAGTAATACCGGGACAGATAAGACCCAGTACTTC.

In its sample, this clone was seen a few times. The chain is built from TRBV7-8 and TRBJ1-2, with unresolved D. The germline V gene encodes CDR1 SGHVS and CDR2 FQNEAQ. Trimming pared 1 base from V and 7 bases from J, leaving 16 bases between. The CDR3 is 15 amino acids. The CDR3 spells CASSLVTTDSSGYTF. The CDR3 DNA is TGTGCCAGCAGCTTAGTGACCACGGACTCCTCTGGCTACACCTTC. The full variable domain, with the rest looked up from reference TRBV7-8 and TRBJ1-2, is GAGVSQSPRYKVAKRGQDVALRCDPISGHVSLFWYQQALGQGPEFLTYFQNEAQLDKSGLPSDRFFAERPEGSVSTLKIQRTQQEDSAVYLCASSLVTTDSSGYTFGSGTRLTVV.

The gene calls are TRBV7-9 and TRBJ1-6; unclear D gene. V was shortened by 5 bases and J by 6 bases, with 8 bases between the two germline ends. Germline CDR1 and CDR2: SEHNR and FQNEAQ (reference sequence). CDR3 length equals 13 residues. The CDR3 protein is CASSVGPNSPLHF. Written as DNA, the CDR3 is TGTGCCAGCAGCGTAGGACCTAATTCACCCCTCCACTTT.

The rearrangement uses TRBV27 and TRBJ1-4, with D perhaps TRBD1 (5 bases). This CDR3 is built from 15 residues. The V end was cut by 6 bases, the J end by 8 bases, with 19 bases between. Germline CDR1 and CDR2: MNHEY and SMNVEV (reference sequence). The CDR3 loop is CASSPPGPSREKLFF. Written as DNA, the CDR3 is TGTGCCAGCAGCCCCCCGGGGCCTAGTCGGGAAAAACTGTTTTTT.

V gene TRBV30 combines with J gene TRBJ1-4; tentative D call: TRBD1 (6 bases). This CDR3 is built from 13 residues. Germline-derived CDR1 and CDR2 are GTSNPN and SVGIG (reference sequence). V was trimmed by 4 bases and J by 2 bases, leaving 8 bases between them. CDR3 loop: CAWKTGTNEKLFF. DNA of the CDR3: TGTGCCTGGAAGACAGGTACTAATGAAAAACTGTTTTTT.

This chain connects TRBV19 to TRBJ1-6, with 10 bases lining up with TRBD1. CDR1 and CDR2 from the germline V gene are LNHDA and SQIVND (reference sequence). The V gene end was trimmed by 6 bases and the J gene end by 7 bases; junction bases not matched to a gene: 3. The CDR3 is made up of 14 amino acids. Here the CDR3 reads CASSPGQGNSPLHF. The CDR3 DNA sequence: TGTGCCAGTAGCCCGGGACAGGGGAATTCACCCCTCCACTTT.

This chain joins TRBV5-4 and TRBJ1-6; a possible D gene is TRBD1 (6 bases). CDR3 length: 15 amino acids. Germline CDR1 and CDR2: SGHNT and YYREEE (reference sequence). V lost 0 bases and J 9 bases, leaving 13 bases between the germline ends. The CDR3 loop reads CASSLEVGGVSPLHF. The CDR3 DNA reads TGTGCCAGCAGCTTGGAGGTAGGGGGTGTTTCACCCCTCCACTTT.

This clone was observed a few times. The chain employs TRBV6-5 and TRBJ2-1, with 7 bases matching TRBD2. Germline assignment: CDR1 MNHEY and CDR2 SVGAGI. CDR3 length: 13 amino acids. With 4 bases clipped from V and 5 bases from J, the junction kept 2 bases outside the gene matches. This chain's CDR3 is CASSSTSHNEQFF. The CDR3 DNA is TGTGCCAGCAGTTCGACTAGCCACAATGAGCAGTTCTTC.

V and J are TRBV2 and TRBJ1-2; 8 nucleotides agree with TRBD1. Germline CDR1 reads SNHLY; CDR2 reads FYNNEI. V trimming: 6 bases; J trimming: 4 bases; junction bases outside the gene matches: 16. This CDR3 is built from 17 residues. The CDR3 region is CASSRDRGDPSLYGYTF. CDR3 nucleotide sequence: TGTGCCAGCAGCCGCGACAGGGGAGATCCCTCCCTCTATGGCTACACCTTC.

V usage is TRBV6-1 and J usage is TRBJ1-2; D is unclear. CDR1 is MNHNS and CDR2 is SASEGT in the germline V gene. The germline V and J ends were trimmed by 0 bases and 5 bases, with 13 bases remaining between them. There are 15 residues in the CDR3. CDR3 DNA: TGTGCCAGCAGTGAAGCGAGGGTTTTAGGGTATGGCTACACCTTC. This translates into CASSEARVLGYGYTF.

The chain carries TRBV23-1 and TRBJ2-7; D assignment may be TRBD1 or TRBD2 (6 bases each). TRBV23-1 is noted as an ORF with a role that remains uncertain. Trimming pared 1 base from V and 7 bases from J, leaving 17 bases between. This CDR3 region has 15 residues. The CDR3 nucleotides are TGCGCCAGCAGTCAATTTTGGGGGGCCCTGGGGGAGCAGTACTTC. Amino acids: CASSQFWGALGEQYF.

The rearrangement links TRBV10-2 to TRBJ2-3, with D perhaps matching TRBD2 (5 bases). Germline CDR1 WSHSY, CDR2 SAAADI. The CDR3 sequence is 14 residues long. Trimming pared 4 bases from V and 1 base from J, leaving 9 bases between. The CDR3 DNA sequence: TGCGCCAGCAGTGCCGGGGTTGGCACAGATACGCAGTATTTT. Translation: CASSAGVGTDTQYF.